What follows is one T cell receptor beta chain and its context. Its target is not known. This CDR3 spans 15 amino acids. CDR1 and CDR2 (germline): SGDLS, YYNGEE. The V and J ends lost 0 bases and 4 bases respectively, with 14 bases between them. The sample comes from a study of cytomegalovirus exposure and HLA in healthy donors. Study-wide results and caveats: Accurate prediction of HLA-A and HLA-B alleles (for most subjects) was reportedly achieved from TCR beta sequences.

60 Vbeta and 13 Jbeta primers were used in PCR. This table comes from immunoSEQ multiplex PCR, and its TCRdb copy is limited to in-frame clones, with some not included. The sample lists a few hundred thousand clones; roughly 80% were seen once. The chain joins TRBV9 to TRBJ2-7; D may be TRBD2 (5 bases). Sequenced: PBMCs. This sequence was found in a man in his forties in good health and CMV-seronegative. CDR3 region: CASSVDSDFLYEQYF. For the CDR3, the DNA is TGTGCCAGCAGCGTAGACTCGGACTTCCTGTACGAGCAGTACTTC.